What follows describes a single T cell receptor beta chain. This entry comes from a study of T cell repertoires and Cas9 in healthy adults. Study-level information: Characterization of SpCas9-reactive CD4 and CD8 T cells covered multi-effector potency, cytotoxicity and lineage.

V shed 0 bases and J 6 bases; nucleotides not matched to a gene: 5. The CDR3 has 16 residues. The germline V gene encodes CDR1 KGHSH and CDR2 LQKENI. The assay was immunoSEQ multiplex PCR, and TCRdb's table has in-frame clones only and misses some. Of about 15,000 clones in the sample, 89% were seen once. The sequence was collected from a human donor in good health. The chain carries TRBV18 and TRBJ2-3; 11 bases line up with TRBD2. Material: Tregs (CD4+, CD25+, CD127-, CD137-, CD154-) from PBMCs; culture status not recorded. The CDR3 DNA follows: TGTGCCAGCTCACCACCTAGCGGGGGGGACGAGGATACGCAGTATTTT. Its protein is CASSPPSGGDEDTQYF.